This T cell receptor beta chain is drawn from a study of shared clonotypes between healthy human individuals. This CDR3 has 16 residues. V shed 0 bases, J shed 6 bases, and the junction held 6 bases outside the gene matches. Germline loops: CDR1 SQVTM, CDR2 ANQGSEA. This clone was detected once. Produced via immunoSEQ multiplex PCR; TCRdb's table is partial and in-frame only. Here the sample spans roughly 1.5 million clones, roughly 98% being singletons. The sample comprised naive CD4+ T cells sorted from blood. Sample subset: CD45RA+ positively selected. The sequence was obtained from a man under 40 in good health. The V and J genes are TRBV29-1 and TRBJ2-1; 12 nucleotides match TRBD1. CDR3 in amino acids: CSVEDPGQGAINEQFF. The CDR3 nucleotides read TGCAGCGTTGAAGATCCGGGACAGGGGGCTATCAATGAGCAGTTCTTC.